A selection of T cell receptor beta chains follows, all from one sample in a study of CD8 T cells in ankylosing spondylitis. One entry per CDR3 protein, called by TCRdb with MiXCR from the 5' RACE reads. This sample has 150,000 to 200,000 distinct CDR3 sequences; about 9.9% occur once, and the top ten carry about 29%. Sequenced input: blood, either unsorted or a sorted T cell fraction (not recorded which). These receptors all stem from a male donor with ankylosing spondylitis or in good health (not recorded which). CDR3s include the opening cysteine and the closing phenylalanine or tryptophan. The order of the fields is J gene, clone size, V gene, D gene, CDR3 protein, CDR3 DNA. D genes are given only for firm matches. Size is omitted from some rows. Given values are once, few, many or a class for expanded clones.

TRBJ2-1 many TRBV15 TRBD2 CATSRDLAGGGLHEQFF TGTGCCACCAGCAGAGATCTAGCGGGGGGTGGACTGCATGAGCAGTTCTTC
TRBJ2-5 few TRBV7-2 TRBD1 CASSFRTGGKQETQYF TGTGCCAGCAGCTTTCGGACAGGGGGTAAACAAGAGACCCAGTACTTC
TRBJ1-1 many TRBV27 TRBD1 CASSLIAGGYHTEAFF TGTGCCAGCAGTTTAATAGCAGGGGGTTATCACACTGAAGCTTTCTTT
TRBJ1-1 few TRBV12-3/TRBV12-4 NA CASSTKRGGNTEAFF TGTGCCAGCAGTACCAAACGCGGGGGAAACACTGAAGCTTTCTTT
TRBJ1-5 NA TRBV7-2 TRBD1 CASSLRTGGDQPQHF TGTGCCAGCAGCTTGCGAACAGGGGGCGATCAGCCCCAGCATTTT
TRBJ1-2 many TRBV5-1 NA CASSFRDGDYGYTF TGCGCCAGCAGCTTCCGGGACGGCGACTATGGCTACACCTTC
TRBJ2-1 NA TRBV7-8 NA CASSLAYGGSYNEQFF TGTGCCAGCAGCTTAGCGTATGGAGGCTCCTACAATGAGCAGTTCTTC
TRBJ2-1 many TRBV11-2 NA CASSLLSSPNEQFF TGTGCCAGCAGCTTACTGAGTAGCCCTAATGAGCAGTTCTTC
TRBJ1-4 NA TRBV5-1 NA CASSTGRELGGSNEKLFF TGCGCCAGCAGCACAGGGAGGGAGCTTGGTGGATCAAATGAAAAACTGTTTTTT
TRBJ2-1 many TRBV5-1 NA CASSLPGAGGNEQFF TGCGCCAGCAGCTTACCGGGGGCCGGAGGGAATGAGCAGTTCTTC
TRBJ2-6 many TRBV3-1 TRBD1 CASSHGDRVAPGANVLTF TGTGCCAGCAGCCACGGAGACAGGGTGGCGCCGGGGGCCAACGTCCTGACTTTC
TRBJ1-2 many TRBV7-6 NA CASSLNGASYGYTF TGTGCCAGCAGCTTAAACGGGGCGTCCTATGGCTACACCTTC
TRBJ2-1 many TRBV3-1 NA CASSPLVVPYNEQFF TGTGCCAGCAGCCCCCTAGTAGTCCCCTACAATGAGCAGTTCTTC
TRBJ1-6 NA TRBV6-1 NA CASSETWNSYNSPLHF TGTGCCAGCAGTGAAACGTGGAACTCCTATAATTCACCCCTCCACTTT
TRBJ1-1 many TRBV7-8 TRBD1 CASSAGQGAVTEAFF TGTGCCAGCAGCGCCGGACAGGGGGCGGTAACTGAAGCTTTCTTT
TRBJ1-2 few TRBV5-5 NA CASSPRGDYGYTF TGTGCCAGCAGCCCTAGGGGGGACTATGGCTACACCTTC
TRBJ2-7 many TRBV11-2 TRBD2 CASSLVFRTSGRLEQYF TGTGCCAGCAGCTTAGTCTTCCGGACTAGCGGCAGGCTCGAGCAGTACTTC
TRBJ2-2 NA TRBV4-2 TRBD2 CASSRTSGGSTGELFF TGTGCCAGCAGCCGGACTAGCGGGGGGAGCACCGGGGAGCTGTTTTTT
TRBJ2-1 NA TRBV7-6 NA CASSFQYSSNEQFF TGTGCCAGCAGCTTCCAGTACTCATCCAATGAGCAGTTCTTC
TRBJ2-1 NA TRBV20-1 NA CSAADRIVSIF TGCAGTGCTGCCGACAGGATTGTTTCGATCTTC
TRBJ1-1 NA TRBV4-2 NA CASSLSGVDTEAFF TGTGCCAGCAGCCTCTCAGGGGTTGACACTGAAGCTTTCTTT
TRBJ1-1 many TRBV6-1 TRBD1 CASSRGTGTNTEAFF TGTGCCAGCAGTCGAGGGACAGGGACCAACACTGAAGCTTTCTTT
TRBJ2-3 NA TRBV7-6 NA CASRDSYTDTQYF TGTGCCAGCCGCGACTCGTACACAGATACGCAGTATTTT
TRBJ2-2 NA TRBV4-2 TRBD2 CASSGKTSGRAQFSGELFF TGTGCCAGCAGCGGGAAGACTAGCGGGAGGGCCCAGTTCTCCGGGGAGCTGTTTTTT
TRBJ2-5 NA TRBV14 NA CASSFGQLQETQYF TGTGCCAGCAGCTTCGGACAGCTCCAAGAGACCCAGTACTTC
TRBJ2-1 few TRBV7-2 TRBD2 CASSLVLAGISYNEQFF TGTGCCAGCAGCTTAGTGCTAGCGGGGATCTCCTACAATGAGCAGTTCTTC
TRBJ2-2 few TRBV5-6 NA CASSLDRGPGELFF TGTGCCAGCAGCTTGGATCGGGGCCCCGGGGAGCTGTTTTTT
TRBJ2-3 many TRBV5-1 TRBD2 CASTLGGGSKDTQYF TGCGCCAGCACCCTAGGCGGCGGGAGTAAAGATACGCAGTATTTT
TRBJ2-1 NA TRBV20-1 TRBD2 CSARGGFGGRAYNEQFF TGCAGTGCTAGAGGAGGCTTTGGCGGGAGGGCCTACAATGAGCAGTTCTTC
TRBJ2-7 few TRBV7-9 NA CASSLALSPRSSYEQYF TGTGCCAGCAGCTTAGCGCTCAGCCCCAGGAGCTCCTACGAGCAGTACTTC
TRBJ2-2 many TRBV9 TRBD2 CASSFGTSGTGELFF TGTGCCAGCAGCTTCGGGACTAGCGGGACCGGGGAGCTGTTTTTT
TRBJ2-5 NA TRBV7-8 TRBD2 CATRTSGSHETQYF TGTGCCACCCGGACTAGCGGGAGCCACGAGACCCAGTACTTC
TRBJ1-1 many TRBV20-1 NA CSARRPSPRGGWTEAFF TGCAGTGCTAGAAGACCTTCTCCGAGGGGGGGCTGGACTGAAGCTTTCTTT
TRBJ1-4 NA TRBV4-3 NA CASSQDWPGQENEKLFF TGCGCCAGCAGCCAAGATTGGCCGGGACAAGAGAATGAAAAACTGTTTTTT
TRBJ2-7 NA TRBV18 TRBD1 CASSPGQDFYEQYF TGTGCCAGCTCACCGGGACAGGATTTCTACGAGCAGTACTTC
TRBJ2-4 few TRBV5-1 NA CASSLGEIAKNIQYF TGCGCCAGCAGCTTGGGGGAGATAGCCAAAAACATTCAGTACTTC
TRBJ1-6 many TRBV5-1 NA CASSLEGKNSPLHF TGCGCCAGCAGCTTGGAAGGAAAGAATTCACCCCTCCACTTT
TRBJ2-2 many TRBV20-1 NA CSARVSRTNTGELFF TGCAGTGCTAGAGTGAGCAGAACGAACACCGGGGAGCTGTTTTTT
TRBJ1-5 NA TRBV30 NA CAWDRGGNQPQHF TGTGCCTGGGATAGGGGAGGCAATCAGCCCCAGCATTTT
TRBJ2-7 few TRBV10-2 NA CASSDDSLYEQYF TGCGCCAGCAGTGATGACAGCCTCTACGAGCAGTACTTC
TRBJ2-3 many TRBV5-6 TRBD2 CASSLAGLSTDTQYF TGTGCCAGCAGCTTAGCGGGGCTCAGCACAGATACGCAGTATTTT
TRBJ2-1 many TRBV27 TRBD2 CASSLRLAGVSGYNEQFF TGTGCCAGCAGTTTAAGACTAGCGGGAGTCTCGGGCTACAATGAGCAGTTCTTC
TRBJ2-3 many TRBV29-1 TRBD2 CSVLKSQRGYTDTQYF TGCAGCGTTCTCAAGTCCCAGCGGGGATACACAGATACGCAGTATTTT
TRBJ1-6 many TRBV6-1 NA CASMSGMVINSPLHF TGTGCCAGCATGTCAGGAATGGTGATTAATTCACCCCTCCACTTT